The rows below give T cell receptor beta chains drawn from one sample of a study of Ad26.COV2.S vaccination and SARS-CoV-2 variants. TCRdb's copy holds only in-frame clones and misses some; the assay was immunoSEQ multiplex PCR. This table holds approximately 460,000 clones, 89% found once. The sequencing here drew on peripheral blood, taken in a trial of Ad26.COV2.S vaccine versus placebo. The receptors shown here come from a person between 18 and 60 years old who received the Ad26.COV2.S COVID-19 vaccine or a placebo. Both conserved end residues are part of each CDR3. D genes are given only for firm matches. Size tells how often a clone was seen (once, few, many) or the class of an expanded clone, and some rows leave it out.

>-|-|TRBV4-1|TRBJ1-3
TGCGCCAGCAGCCAGGGGGGCCTGGCGCTCTCTGGAAACACCATATATTTT
CASSQGGLALSGNTIYF
>TRBD1|-|TRBV4-1|TRBJ1-3
TGCGCCAGCAGCCATATCGGACAGGACTCTGGAAACACCATATATTTT
CASSHIGQDSGNTIYF
>TRBD1|-|TRBV6-5|TRBJ2-7
TGTGCCAGCAGTAGAACCGGGACAGGTTTCTCCGAGCAGTACTTC
CASSRTGTGFSEQYF
>-|-|TRBV6-6|TRBJ2-1
TGTGCCAGCAGACAGGTCGATGAGCAGTTCTTC
CASRQVDEQFF
>-|-|TRBV30|TRBJ1-5
TGTGCCTGGAGTAGGGACAGCAATCAGCCCCAGCATTTT
CAWSRDSNQPQHF
>-|-|TRBV25-1|TRBJ1-1
TGTGCCAGCAGTGACGGAATGAACACTGAAGCTTTCTTT
CASSDGMNTEAFF
>TRBD1|-|TRBV5-1|TRBJ1-1
TGCGCCAGCAGCCCCGGGACAGACACTGAAGCTTTCTTT
CASSPGTDTEAFF
>TRBD1|-|TRBV28|TRBJ2-7
TGTGCCAGCAGGGGGGGACAGGGCGGTTCCTACGAGCAGTACTTC
CASRGGQGGSYEQYF
>TRBD1|-|TRBV12-3/TRBV12-4|TRBJ2-7
TGTGCCAGCAGTCCGGGGACAGGGGGTAGAGAATTC
CASSPGTGGREF
>TRBD1|-|TRBV27|TRBJ2-7
TGTGCCAGCAGTTTCTCGGGACAGGGGTACGAGCAGTACTTC
CASSFSGQGYEQYF
>-|-|TRBV5-4|TRBJ2-1
TGTGCCAGCAGCTTGGCCCTCAGATCCTCCTACAATGAGCAGTTCTTC
CASSLALRSSYNEQFF
>-|-|TRBV6-5|TRBJ2-1
TGTGCCAGCAGTTACTCGAACCGACTAGGGGACAATGAGCAGTTCTTC
CASSYSNRLGDNEQFF
>TRBD2|-|TRBV10-3|TRBJ2-1
TGTGCCATCACGGGGGTAGCGGGAGATGAGCAGTTCTTC
CAITGVAGDEQFF
>-|-|TRBV11-3|TRBJ2-5
TGTGCCAGCAGCTTAGGGGGGGCCCAAGAGACCCAGTACTTC
CASSLGGAQETQYF
>-|-|TRBV12-3/TRBV12-4|TRBJ1-1
TGTGCCAGCAGTTGGTCTGGCACTGAAGCTTTCTTT
CASSWSGTEAFF
>TRBD1|-|TRBV2|TRBJ2-7
TGTGCCAGCAGAACAGGGGGCAACCTCTACGAGCAGTACTTC
CASRTGGNLYEQYF
>TRBD1|-|TRBV9|TRBJ1-2
TGTGCCAGCAGCAATACGGACAGGGGAGATGGCTACACCTTC
CASSNTDRGDGYTF
>-|-|TRBV5-8|TRBJ2-7
TGTGCCTCTACACCAACCTACGAGCAGTACTTC
CASTPTYEQYF
>-|-|TRBV28|TRBJ2-1
TGTGCCAGCAGTTTATTTTACAACAATGAGCAGTTCTTC
CASSLFYNNEQFF
>-|-|TRBV6-2/TRBV6-3|TRBJ2-2
TGTGCCAGCAGTATCATTACAAGGGAGCTGTTTTTT
CASSIITRELFF
>-|-|TRBV4-3|TRBJ1-6
TGCGCCAGCAGCCAGTCATACCGGGAGAAGTGGAATTCACCCCTCCACTTT
CASSQSYREKWNSPLHF
>TRBD1|-|TRBV6-2/TRBV6-3|TRBJ1-5
TGTGCCAGCAGCCGCGACAGGGGGAGCAATCAGCCCCAGCATTTT
CASSRDRGSNQPQHF
>-|-|TRBV2|TRBJ2-7
TGTGCCAGCAAAGCCCCCTACGAGCAGTACTTC
CASKAPYEQYF
>-|-|TRBV5-5|TRBJ1-5
TGTGCCAGCAGCTTGGTAAGCAATCAGCCCCAGCATTTT
CASSLVSNQPQHF
>-|-|TRBV19|TRBJ1-5
TGTGCCAGTAGTAGCGCTTGGGGTCCGGGGCAGCCCCAGCATTTT
CASSSAWGPGQPQHF
>-|-|TRBV9|TRBJ1-1
TGTGCCAGCAGCGTGGGGCTAATGAACACTGAAGCTTTCTTT
CASSVGLMNTEAFF
>-|-|TRBV11-2|TRBJ2-1
TGTGCCAGCAGCTTAGATCGGGATTCACGCTATTATGAGCAGTTCTTC
CASSLDRDSRYYEQFF
>-|-|TRBV25-1|TRBJ1-1
TGTGCCAGCAGTGAATATTCGGGGGGAGTGAACACTGAAGCTTTCTTT
CASSEYSGGVNTEAFF
>TRBD1|-|TRBV24-1|TRBJ2-3
TGTGCCACCAGTGAACCGGGACAGGGGGCATTAGATACGCAGTATTTT
CATSEPGQGALDTQYF
>-|-|TRBV29-1|TRBJ1-2
TGCAGCGTTGAACTGACGGGGAACTATGGCTACACCTTC
CSVELTGNYGYTF
>-|-|TRBV7-2|TRBJ1-1
TGTGCCAGCAGCTCACAAGAGAACACTGAAGCTTTCTTT
CASSSQENTEAFF
>-|-|TRBV29-1|TRBJ1-1
TGCAGCGTTTGGGCAGGCAGTGAAGCTTTCTTT
CSVWAGSEAFF
>-|-|TRBV12-3/TRBV12-4|TRBJ1-1
TGTGCCAGCAGTTCCCAGGGTTACACTGAAGCTTTCTTT
CASSSQGYTEAFF
>-|-|TRBV6-5|TRBJ2-3
TGTGCCAGCACCCTCCGGGGCACAGATACGCAGTATTTT
CASTLRGTDTQYF
>TRBD2|-|TRBV19|TRBJ2-1
TGTGCCAGTAGTATCTTGTCTAGCGGACACTTCAATGAGCAGTTCTTC
CASSILSSGHFNEQFF
>-|-|TRBV28|TRBJ1-3
TGTGCCAGCAGCGGGGAGGTGACCAAGGGACTATACTCTGGAAACACCATATATTTT
CASSGEVTKGLYSGNTIYF
>TRBD1|few|TRBV6-6|TRBJ1-1
TGTGCCAGCAGTTACTTTCCACAGGGGACCGAGACTGAAGCTTTCTTT
CASSYFPQGTETEAFF
>TRBD2|-|TRBV25-1|TRBJ2-2
TGTGCCAGCAGCTCTAGCGGGGGAGCCACCGGGGAGCTGTTTTTT
CASSSSGGATGELFF
>-|-|TRBV11-2|TRBJ1-1
TGTGCCAGCAGCGGGGTTCCAGCTGAAGCTTTCTTT
CASSGVPAEAFF
>-|once|TRBV5-4|TRBJ2-1
TGTGCCAGCAGCAGTGACTACAATGAGCAGTTCTTC
CASSSDYNEQFF
>-|-|TRBV19|TRBJ1-2
TGTGCCAGTAGTCTACACCCCAACTATGGCTACACCTTC
CASSLHPNYGYTF
>-|once|TRBV6-6|TRBJ2-7
TGTGCCAGCAGTTATCGGGGGGCTAAGGGATCCTACGAGCAGTACTTC
CASSYRGAKGSYEQYF
>-|-|TRBV6-6|TRBJ2-3
TGTGCCAGCAGTTATGGGGCTTCCACAGATACGCAGTATTTT
CASSYGASTDTQYF
>-|-|TRBV7-8|TRBJ1-5
TGTGCCAGCAGCTTAGCGACAACAGCAAATCAGCCCCAGCATTTT
CASSLATTANQPQHF
>TRBD2|-|TRBV18|TRBJ2-1
TGTGCCAGCTCACCCCTCGCGGGGGACTACAATGAGCAGTTCTTC
CASSPLAGDYNEQFF
>TRBD2|-|TRBV28|TRBJ2-1
TGTGCCAGCAGACTACTAGCGGGGGGACCCTCGGGCTCCTACAATGAGCAGTTCTTC
CASRLLAGGPSGSYNEQFF
>-|-|TRBV7-9|TRBJ1-2
TGTGCCAGCAGCCCTACAGGAGAAAGCTATGGCTACACCTTC
CASSPTGESYGYTF
>TRBD2|few|TRBV6-5|TRBJ2-1
TGTGCCAGCAGTTACCTATCGACTAGCGGGAGTAATGAGCAGTTCTTC
CASSYLSTSGSNEQFF
>TRBD2|-|TRBV11-3|TRBJ2-1
TGTGCCAGCAGCTTAGGGGGAGGGGATGAGCAGTTCTTC
CASSLGGGDEQFF
>-|-|TRBV28|TRBJ2-6
TGTGCCAGCAGTTTGAAACCGCCCTCTGGGGCCAACGTCCTGACTTTC
CASSLKPPSGANVLTF
>-|-|TRBV28|TRBJ1-2
TGTGCCAGCAGGGGGCAGGGAACGAACTATGGCTACACCTTC
CASRGQGTNYGYTF
>TRBD1|-|TRBV4-1|TRBJ2-3
TGCGCCAGCAGCCTCCCGGGACAGAGAGCTCTCGATACGCAGTATTTT
CASSLPGQRALDTQYF
>-|-|TRBV3-1/TRBV3-2|TRBJ1-1
TGTGCCAGCAGCCACGGGAGTGAAGCTTTCTTT
CASSHGSEAFF